The 4 T cell receptor beta chains presented below share a single source sample, sequenced in a study of T cells in localized non-small cell lung cancer. Method: immunoSEQ multiplex PCR; TCRdb's copy keeps in-frame clones and lacks some. This sample has 55,000 to 65,000 clones, with more than 85% found just once. Sequencing used peripheral blood, obtained before any cancer treatment. Source of these receptors: a man between 40 and 75 years old with stage I lung adenocarcinoma.

The chain employs TRBV18 and TRBJ2-5; D unresolved. The CDR3 covers 15 residues. Trimming shortened V by 3 bases and J by 1 base, and 12 bases separated the two germline ends. Germline-derived CDR1 and CDR2 are KGHSH and LQKENI. DNA for the CDR3: TGTGCCAGCTCACCCCCGATAATCAGCCAAGAGACCCAGTACTTC. This sequence encodes CASSPPIISQETQYF. Full variable domain (outside the CDR3, taken from reference TRBV18 and TRBJ2-5): NAGVMQNPRHLVRRRGQEARLRCSPMKGHSHVYWYRQLPEEGLKFMVYLQKENIIDESGMPKERFSAEFPKEGPSILRIQQVVRGDSAAYFCASSPPIISQETQYFGPGTRLLVL.

CDR3 nucleotides: TGTGCCAGCAGCTATGGGACAGCGGAGAACACCGGGGAGCTGTTTTTT. Its translation is CASSYGTAENTGELFF. The gene calls are TRBV7-9 and TRBJ2-2, with 7 positions matching TRBD1. The CDR3 spans 16 residues. From germline, CDR1 is SEHNR and CDR2 FQNEAQ (reference sequence). Trimming cost V 4 bases and J 1 base; bases outside gene matches: 6. Full variable domain (missing parts from reference TRBV7-9 and TRBJ2-2): DTGVSQNPRHKITKRGQNVTFRCDPISEHNRLYWYRQTLGQGPEFLTYFQNEAQLEKSRLLSDRFSAERPKGSFSTLEIQRTEQGDSAMYLCASSYGTAENTGELFFGEGSRLTVL.

The V call is TRBV30, the J call TRBJ1-1; possibly TRBD1 for D (6 bases). Looked up from germline, CDR1 is GTSNPN and CDR2 is SVGIG (reference sequence). The CDR3 runs to 12 residues. V was pared by 0 bases and J by 9 bases, with 11 bases between. CDR3 sequence (DNA): TGTGCCTGGAGTGTACGCAGGGGAAAAGCTTTCTTT. It yields the protein CAWSVRRGKAFF.

Of note for this clone: The junction departs from germline at one end; a sequencing error may be responsible. The chain has TRBV4-2 and TRBJ2-2, with D tentatively TRBD2 (6 bases). The germline CDR1 and CDR2 sequences are LGHNA and YNFKEQ. The CDR3 extends over 15 amino acids. The CDR3 DNA is TGTGCCAGCAGCGAAGACGGGGACTTCACCGGGGAGCTGTTTTTT. It is translated as CASSEDGDFTGELFF.